This TCR beta chain emerged from a study of identical twins. This clonotype has just a few counts. Via MiXCR, TCRdb re-called the 5' RACE reads, giving one row per CDR3 protein. Of approximately 190,000 distinct CDR3 sequences listed, 15% to 20% are singletons. The V segment lost 4 bases and the J segment 9 bases; nucleotides outside the gene matches: 18. The CDR3 runs 18 residues. Germline CDR1 and CDR2: LGHNA and YSLEER. In addition, the sample was reused for a study of T cells expressing NK-cell markers.

Sequenced sample: CD8+ T cells sorted from blood. This rearrangement joins TRBV4-3 to TRBJ1-6, with 7 bases identical to TRBD1. The TCR comes from a young woman in good health. The CDR3 loop is CASSRYSKGAWIASPLHF. The CDR3 DNA is TGCGCCAGCAGCCGCTACTCGAAGGGGGCTTGGATAGCTTCACCCCTCCACTTT.